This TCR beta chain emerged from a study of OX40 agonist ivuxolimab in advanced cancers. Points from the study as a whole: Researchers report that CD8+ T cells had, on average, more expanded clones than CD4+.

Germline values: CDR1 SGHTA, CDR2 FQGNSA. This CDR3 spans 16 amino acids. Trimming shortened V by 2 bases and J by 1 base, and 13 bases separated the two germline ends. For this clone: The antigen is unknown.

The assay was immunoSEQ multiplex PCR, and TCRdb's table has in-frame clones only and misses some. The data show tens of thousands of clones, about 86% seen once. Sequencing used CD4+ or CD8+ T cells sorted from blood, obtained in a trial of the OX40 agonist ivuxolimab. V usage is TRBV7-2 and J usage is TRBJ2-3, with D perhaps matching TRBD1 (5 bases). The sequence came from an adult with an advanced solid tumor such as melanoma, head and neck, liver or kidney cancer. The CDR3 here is CASSLRHRWGTDTQYF. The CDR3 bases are TGTGCCAGCAGCTTAAGGCACAGGTGGGGCACAGATACGCAGTATTTT.